The rows below give T cell receptor beta chains drawn from one sample of a study of cytomegalovirus exposure and HLA in healthy donors. Method: immunoSEQ multiplex PCR; TCRdb's copy keeps in-frame clones and lacks some. The sample shows some 200,000 clones, about 90% of them seen only once. Input material: PBMCs. The receptor set was obtained from a woman between 18 and 29 years old in good health and CMV-seronegative. The CDR3 runs from the conserved cysteine through the conserved F or W. A D gene is named only where the DNA matches it firmly. The size field is filled for only some rows; it gives once, few, many or a size class.

CASSGGTGYEQYF | TGTGCCAGCAGCGGGGGCACAGGGTACGAGCAGTACTTC | TRBV9 | . | TRBJ2-7 | .
CASSIPGQGVHEQYF | TGTGCCAGTAGTATACCGGGACAGGGGGTTCACGAGCAGTACTTC | TRBV19 | TRBD1 | TRBJ2-7 | few
CASSLGTAGNTEAFF | TGCGCCAGCAGCCTGGGGACAGCCGGGAACACTGAAGCTTTCTTT | TRBV5-1 | TRBD1 | TRBJ1-1 | .
CASSVTPASGGEKLFF | TGTGCCAGCAGTGTAACCCCTGCCAGTGGGGGGGAAAAACTGTTTTTT | TRBV6-1 | . | TRBJ1-4 | .
CASSLEGTNNSPLHF | TGTGCCAGCAGCTTGGAAGGGACAAATAATTCACCCCTCCACTTT | TRBV5-4 | . | TRBJ1-6 | .
CASMPQGTLGEKLFF | TGTGCCAGCATGCCACAGGGGACCTTGGGAGAAAAACTGTTTTTT | TRBV5-5 | TRBD1 | TRBJ1-4 | .
CASSVKGRERWDEQFF | TGTGCCAGCAGCGTCAAGGGGCGGGAACGATGGGATGAGCAGTTCTTC | TRBV9 | . | TRBJ2-1 | .
CASSFGTGGFNYGYTF | TGTGCCAGCAGTTTTGGGACAGGGGGCTTCAACTATGGCTACACCTTC | TRBV6-5 | TRBD1 | TRBJ1-2 | .
CASSTGTGGGYTF | TGTGCCAGCAGCACCGGGACAGGGGGTGGCTACACCTTC | TRBV28 | TRBD1 | TRBJ1-2 | .
CASSTRDEQYF | TGTGCCAGCAGTACCCGAGACGAGCAGTACTTC | TRBV28 | . | TRBJ2-7 | .
CASSLESAGSYNEQFF | TGCGCCAGCAGCTTGGAATCGGCGGGATCCTACAATGAGCAGTTCTTC | TRBV5-1 | . | TRBJ2-1 | .
CASRRFSDSPLHF | TGCGCCAGCAGGCGATTCTCTGATTCACCCCTCCACTTT | TRBV5-1 | . | TRBJ1-6 | .
CASSERQGPGNTIYF | TGTGCCAGCAGTGAGCGACAGGGACCTGGAAACACCATATATTTT | TRBV6-1 | TRBD1 | TRBJ1-3 | .
CASSPRGGGRKYF | TGTGCCAGCAGCCCCCGGGGGGGTGGAAGGAAGTACTTC | TRBV11-2 | TRBD2 | TRBJ2-7 | .
CASGRVYGYTF | TGTGCCTCGGGCAGGGTCTATGGCTACACCTTC | TRBV30 | . | TRBJ1-2 | .
CASSRGRVSEQYF | TGTGCCAGCAGTCGTGGGAGGGTTAGCGAGCAGTACTTC | TRBV6-5 | TRBD2 | TRBJ2-7 | few
CASSLIGRASTDTQYF | TGTGCCAGCAGCTTAATCGGGAGGGCCAGCACAGATACGCAGTATTTT | TRBV7-2 | TRBD2 | TRBJ2-3 | .
CASSLGAANTEAFF | TGTGCCAGCAGTTTAGGGGCGGCCAACACTGAAGCTTTCTTT | TRBV27 | . | TRBJ1-1 | .
CASSRRGGTVINEQYF | TGTGCCAGCTCACGTAGGGGGGGGACCGTCATTAACGAGCAGTACTTC | TRBV18 | . | TRBJ2-7 | .
CASSFAGLLNTEAFF | TGTGCCAGCAGTTTCGCGGGATTATTGAACACTGAAGCTTTCTTT | TRBV27 | . | TRBJ1-1 | .
CASRDSGWNTEAFF | TGTGCCAGCCGGGACTCCGGGTGGAACACTGAAGCTTTCTTT | TRBV19 | . | TRBJ1-1 | few
CASSLSGDTEAFF | TGTGCCAGCAGCTTGTCAGGGGACACTGAAGCTTTCTTT | TRBV5-6 | . | TRBJ1-1 | .
CSASEDTEAFF | TGCAGTGCTAGCGAGGACACTGAAGCTTTCTTT | TRBV20-1 | . | TRBJ1-1 | .
CASSSWDRGEYGYTF | TGTGCCAGCAGCTCCTGGGACAGGGGGGAGTATGGCTACACCTTC | TRBV7-9 | TRBD1 | TRBJ1-2 | .
CASSEARGFMNTEAFF | TGTGCCAGCAGTGAAGCACGCGGGTTCATGAACACTGAAGCTTTCTTT | TRBV2 | . | TRBJ1-1 | .
CASSRTQGAGNEQFF | TGTGCCAGCAGCCGTACACAGGGGGCGGGCAATGAGCAGTTCTTC | TRBV6-5 | TRBD1 | TRBJ2-1 | .
CASSVGEGTNSPLHF | TGTGCCAGCAGCGTAGGCGAGGGCACGAATTCACCCCTCCACTTT | TRBV9 | . | TRBJ1-6 | .
CATKTGERSNYGYTF | TGTGCCACCAAAACAGGGGAAAGGTCTAACTATGGCTACACCTTC | TRBV15 | TRBD1 | TRBJ1-2 | once
CASSESGAADTQYF | TGTGCCAGCAGTGAATCAGGGGCAGCAGATACGCAGTATTTT | TRBV6-1 | . | TRBJ2-3 | .
CASSQPLLAGGGADTQYF | TGTGCCAGCAGCCAGCCCCTATTGGCGGGAGGGGGGGCAGATACGCAGTATTTT | TRBV4-2 | TRBD2 | TRBJ2-3 | .
CAIKGLAGEEQFF | TGTGCCATCAAAGGACTAGCGGGAGAGGAGCAGTTCTTC | TRBV10-3 | TRBD2 | TRBJ2-1 | .
CASSLLRQPRRNSPLHF | TGTGCCAGCAGTTTACTCCGACAGCCCCGGCGTAATTCACCCCTCCACTTT | TRBV28 | . | TRBJ1-6 | .
CASSPGTSTEETQYF | TGTGCCAGCAGCCCTGGGACAAGTACCGAAGAGACCCAGTACTTC | TRBV5-8 | . | TRBJ2-5 | .
CASSRGFSYNSPLHF | TGTGCCAGCAGTAGGGGATTCTCCTATAATTCACCCCTCCACTTT | TRBV28 | . | TRBJ1-6 | .
CASSGSEGQPQHF | TGTGCCAGCAGTGGCAGCGAGGGCCAGCCCCAGCATTTT | TRBV2 | . | TRBJ1-5 | .
CASSQAGGSEAFF | TGTGCCAGCTCACAGGCAGGGGGGAGTGAAGCTTTCTTT | TRBV9 | TRBD1 | TRBJ1-1 | few
CASSPLPEGLGQETQYF | TGCGCCAGCAGCCCACTACCGGAGGGACTGGGGCAAGAGACCCAGTACTTC | TRBV4-1 | . | TRBJ2-5 | .
CASSPQAVSGTPNEAFF | TGTGCCAGCAGTCCGCAAGCTGTTAGCGGGACACCCAATGAAGCTTTCTTT | TRBV27 | . | TRBJ1-1 | once
CASSSRDISFRSMYEQYF | TGTGCCAGCTCATCCCGGGACATCAGTTTTCGCTCCATGTACGAGCAGTACTTC | TRBV18 | . | TRBJ2-7 | .
CSVVGQERVGYTF | TGCAGCGTTGTTGGACAGGAGAGGGTGGGCTACACCTTC | TRBV29-1 | TRBD1 | TRBJ1-2 | .
CASRGQGKFEQFF | TGTGCCAGCCGGGGACAGGGAAAGTTTGAGCAGTTCTTC | TRBV11-2 | TRBD1 | TRBJ2-1 | .
CASSLPGRGNYGYTF | TGTGCCAGCAGTTTGCCAGGGAGGGGGAACTATGGCTACACCTTC | TRBV28 | . | TRBJ1-2 | .
CASSLWGLVEQFF | TGCGCCAGCAGCTTGTGGGGGCTAGTTGAGCAGTTCTTC | TRBV5-1 | . | TRBJ2-1 | .
CASSWGTGVNEKLFF | TGCGCCAGCAGCTGGGGGACAGGGGTTAATGAAAAACTGTTTTTT | TRBV5-1 | TRBD1 | TRBJ1-4 | .
CASSLNGLGGSTNEKLFF | TGCGCCAGCAGCTTGAACGGTTTGGGGGGTTCAACTAATGAAAAACTGTTTTTT | TRBV5-1 | . | TRBJ1-4 | .
CASSTGQGLNYGYTF | TGCGCCAGCAGCACCGGACAGGGACTAAACTATGGCTACACCTTC | TRBV5-1 | TRBD1 | TRBJ1-2 | .
CAWSKRGMVSEQFF | TGTGCCTGGAGTAAACGAGGCATGGTCAGTGAGCAGTTCTTC | TRBV30 | . | TRBJ2-1 | .
CASSLRFIQGAYGNTIYF | TGTGCCAGCAGCTTGCGATTCATACAGGGGGCATATGGAAACACCATATATTTT | TRBV5-5 | TRBD1 | TRBJ1-3 | few
CACMTGNTEAFF | TGTGCTTGCATGACTGGAAACACTGAAGCTTTCTTT | TRBV30 | . | TRBJ1-1 | few
CAWTRDRSYGYTF | TGTGCCTGGACCCGGGACAGGTCCTATGGCTACACCTTC | TRBV30 | TRBD1 | TRBJ1-2 | few
CATSLAGGLETQYF | TGTGCCACCAGTCTAGCGGGAGGGTTGGAGACCCAGTACTTC | TRBV15 | TRBD2 | TRBJ2-5 | few
CASSSLAKSYEQYF | TGCGCCAGCAGCTCTCTAGCGAAGTCCTACGAGCAGTACTTC | TRBV5-1 | . | TRBJ2-7 | .
CASSTEQTHSYEQYF | TGTGCCAGTAGTACCGAACAGACCCACTCCTACGAGCAGTACTTC | TRBV19 | . | TRBJ2-7 | .
CASSLALRNEQFF | TGTGCCAGCAGCTTAGCCTTGCGCAATGAGCAGTTCTTC | TRBV11-2 | . | TRBJ2-1 | few
CASSLGRTNGYTF | TGTGCCAGCAGCTTAGGACGGACTAACGGCTACACCTTC | TRBV11-2 | . | TRBJ1-2 | few
CASRTGQGFTEAFF | TGTGCCAGCCGTACCGGACAGGGTTTCACTGAAGCTTTCTTT | TRBV6-5 | TRBD1 | TRBJ1-1 | once
CAWMGGSGYTF | TGTGCCTGGATGGGAGGCTCTGGCTACACCTTC | TRBV30 | . | TRBJ1-2 | .